This T cell receptor (beta chain) is from a study of glioma-infiltrating T cells after dendritic cell vaccination. Looking at the study overall: Autologous tumor lysate was loaded overnight onto monocyte-derived dendritic cells grown approximately seven days with IL-4 and GM-CSF. Patients received three intradermal dendritic cell vaccine injections at biweekly intervals.

Clones were read by immunoSEQ multiplex PCR, and TCRdb kept only the in-frame ones, dropping some. The sample records roughly 96,000 clones, 70% to 80% being singletons. CDR3 length: 13 amino acids. Trimming left V 8 bases short and J 0 bases short, with 8 bases between. Germline assignment: CDR1 SNHLY and CDR2 FYNNEI. This clone turned up a few times. V and J are TRBV2 and TRBJ1-3, with D unresolved. The origin of this receptor is a human donor with glioblastoma. The sequencing here drew on blood, taken before dendritic cell vaccination. CDR3 in DNA: TGTGCCAGCGCACGGGACTCTGGAAACACCATATATTTT. This sequence encodes CASARDSGNTIYF.